The 20 T cell receptor beta chains listed next were all sequenced from one sample in a study of cytomegalovirus exposure and HLA in healthy donors. Libraries were prepared by immunoSEQ multiplex PCR; TCRdb keeps only in-frame clonotypes and omits some of them. The sample shows about 100,000 clones, approximately 96% of them seen only once. The source material was PBMCs. These receptor sequences come from a woman younger than 35 in good health and CMV-seronegative.

The chain links TRBV5-1 to TRBJ2-7, with 10 nucleotides matching TRBD1. This CDR3 comprises 16 residues. Germline trimming cut 4 bases from V and 4 bases from J; bases unmatched to any gene: 11. Germline values: CDR1 SGHRS, CDR2 YFSETQ. This CDR3 reads CASSTNRDRGAYEQYF. The CDR3 DNA sequence: TGCGCCAGCAGCACCAACCGGGACAGGGGTGCGTACGAGCAGTACTTC.

The V call is TRBV11-2, the J call TRBJ2-7, with a weak D call TRBD1 (6 bases). V was cut by 1 base and J by 5 bases, with 15 bases left in between. The length of the CDR3 is 15 residues. CDR1 and CDR2 (germline): SGHAT, FQNNGV. Here the CDR3 reads CASSLAGTPKDEQYF. DNA for the CDR3: TGTGCCAGCAGCTTAGCAGGGACACCAAAGGACGAGCAGTACTTC.

The gene calls are TRBV4-3 and TRBJ1-2; D is uncertain. The V end was cut by 2 bases, the J end by 0 bases, with 16 bases between. Germline-derived CDR1 and CDR2 are LGHNA and YSLEER. The CDR3 is 17 residues long. The CDR3 reads CASSQSAVPQANYGYTF. The CDR3 DNA sequence: TGCGCCAGCAGCCAATCAGCAGTACCCCAGGCTAACTATGGCTACACCTTC.

The chain is built from TRBV7-9 and TRBJ2-1; perhaps TRBD2 as D (5 bases). The germline V gene has CDR1 SEHNR and CDR2 FQNEAQ (reference sequence). CDR3 length: 15 residues. Trimming removed 0 bases at V and 5 bases at J, with 11 bases between. Here the CDR3 reads CASSLAVSEDNEQFF. CDR3 nucleotides: TGTGCCAGCAGCTTAGCGGTATCGGAGGACAATGAGCAGTTCTTC.

The V call is TRBV4-1, the J call TRBJ2-3; 7 bases are shared with TRBD1. The CDR3 extends over 17 amino acids. CDR1 MGHRA and CDR2 YSYEKL come from the germline V gene. Losses at the gene ends were 2 bases for V and 2 bases for J; bases not matched to a gene: 10. The CDR3 region is CASSQSRSGTDTDTQYF. CDR3 sequence (DNA): TGCGCCAGCAGCCAATCAAGGTCCGGGACAGACACAGATACGCAGTATTTT.

The V call is TRBV15, the J call TRBJ2-3; TRBD2 matches 9 bases. Germline V gene sequence: CDR1 LNHNV, CDR2 YYDKDF (reference sequence). The CDR3 extends over 17 amino acids. V lost 0 bases to trimming and J lost 2 bases; unmatched junction nucleotides: 6. CDR3 region: CATSREGLADNTDTQYF. CDR3 in DNA: TGTGCCACCAGCAGAGAGGGACTAGCAGATAACACAGATACGCAGTATTTT.

The chain uses TRBV7-9 and TRBJ2-7, with 8 nucleotides matching TRBD2. This CDR3 comprises 15 residues. The trim removed 1 base at V and 2 bases at J, leaving 4 bases unmatched. Germline CDR1 and CDR2: SEHNR and FQNEAQ (reference sequence). The CDR3 protein is CASSLVQRGTYEQYF. CDR3 sequence (DNA): TGTGCCAGCAGCTTAGTCCAGCGGGGGACCTACGAGCAGTACTTC.

This chain links TRBV28 with TRBJ1-4; D is uncertain. The CDR3 covers 17 residues. Germline V gives CDR1 MDHEN, CDR2 SYDVKM. V gave up 0 bases and J gave up 2 bases, with 13 bases separating them. The chain's CDR3 is CASSLWDSNPTNEKLFF. Here the CDR3 DNA reads TGTGCCAGCAGTTTATGGGACTCCAACCCCACTAATGAAAAACTGTTTTTT.

The gene calls are TRBV11-2 and TRBJ2-7; a weak D match, TRBD2 (5 bases). This CDR3 spans 13 amino acids. CDR1 and CDR2 from the germline V gene are SGHAT and FQNNGV. The V and J ends lost 2 bases and 3 bases respectively, with 8 bases between them. The CDR3 DNA is TGTGCCAGCAGCTTAAGCGGACTCTACGAGCAGTACTTC. This gives the protein CASSLSGLYEQYF.

This clone was seen a single time. This chain connects TRBV2 to TRBJ1-2; no firm D call. Trimming stripped 6 bases from V and 4 bases from J, with 12 bases between. Germline V CDR1 and CDR2: SNHLY, FYNNEI. The CDR3 totals 13 residues. For the CDR3, the DNA is TGTGCCAGCAGGCCTCAAACTTTCTATGGCTACACCTTC. It encodes CASRPQTFYGYTF.

This chain links TRBV7-8 with TRBJ2-2, with a possible D match to TRBD2 (7 bases). The CDR3 has 17 residues. Germline CDR1 SGHVS, CDR2 FQNEAQ. V lost 3 bases and J lost 1, with 15 bases in between. The CDR3 DNA is TGTGCCAGCAGCTTGGGAGGGGGGGGCCAGAACACCGGGGAGCTGTTTTTT. The encoded protein is CASSLGGGGQNTGELFF.

The rearrangement uses TRBV18 and TRBJ1-1; tentative D call: TRBD1 (5 bases). The CDR3 spans 16 residues. V dropped 6 bases and J dropped 1 base, with 18 bases sitting between them. From germline, CDR1 is KGHSH and CDR2 LQKENI. Here the CDR3 reads CASSPGGATPNTEAFF. CDR3 bases: TGTGCCAGCTCCCCGGGAGGGGCCACTCCGAACACTGAAGCTTTCTTT. Supplemented by reference TRBV18 and TRBJ1-1, the full variable domain reads NAGVMQNPRHLVRRRGQEARLRCSPMKGHSHVYWYRQLPEEGLKFMVYLQKENIIDESGMPKERFSAEFPKEGPSILRIQQVVRGDSAAYFCASSPGGATPNTEAFFGQGTRLTVV.

In this sample, this clone turned up once. This rearrangement joins TRBV28 to TRBJ2-1; tentatively, D is TRBD1 (5 bases). The CDR3 extends over 15 amino acids. Germline V gives CDR1 MDHEN, CDR2 SYDVKM. V was clipped by 4 bases and J by 6 bases, with 16 bases between them. The CDR3 bases are TGTGCCAGCAGTTACGGAGCGACAGCTTTCAATGAGCAGTTCTTC. Amino acid sequence: CASSYGATAFNEQFF. Using reference TRBV28 and TRBJ2-1 for the parts outside the CDR3, the full variable domain is DVKVTQSSRYLVKRTGEKVFLECVQDMDHENMFWYRQDPGLGLRLIYFSYDVKMKEKGDIPEGYSVSREKKERFSLILESASTNQTSMYLCASSYGATAFNEQFFGPGTRLTVL.

V usage is TRBV27 and J usage is TRBJ2-7; 10 bases fit TRBD1. CDR1 MNHEY and CDR2 SMNVEV come from the germline V gene (reference sequence). V lost 6 bases and J lost 6; bases outside the gene matches: 8. CDR3 length equals 14 residues. The CDR3 DNA reads TGTGCCAGCAGATCCGGGACAGGGGAGGGCGAGCAGTACTTC. Its translation is CASRSGTGEGEQYF.

V is TRBV7-9 and J is TRBJ1-1; D is possibly TRBD1 (5 bases). Germline-derived CDR1 and CDR2 are SEHNR and FQNEAQ (reference sequence). V gave up 4 bases and J gave up 0 bases, with 6 bases separating them. There are 13 residues in the CDR3. CDR3 coding DNA: TGTGCCAGCAGCTCAGGGATGAACACTGAAGCTTTCTTT. It translates to CASSSGMNTEAFF.

The J gene is TRBJ1-1, the V gene TRBV7-3, with D possibly matching TRBD1 (5 bases). The CDR3 sequence is 15 residues long. V shed 0 bases and J shed 5 bases, with 13 bases lying between them. The germline V gene has CDR1 SGHTA and CDR2 FQGTGA. The CDR3: CASSLTSGGTTEAFF. CDR3 DNA: TGTGCCAGCAGCTTAACTTCTGGGGGGACTACTGAAGCTTTCTTT.

The chain joins TRBV7-2 to TRBJ2-2; D possibly corresponds to TRBD1 (5 bases). Between the trimmed V and J ends, which lost 7 bases and 3 bases, there was a span of 9 bases. The CDR3 is 13 amino acids. Per germline, CDR1 SGHTA and CDR2 FQGNSA. Written as DNA, the CDR3 is TGTGCCAGCAACCCAGGGTACACCGGGGAGCTGTTTTTT. This sequence encodes CASNPGYTGELFF.

The chain joins TRBV5-1 to TRBJ2-2; perhaps TRBD1 as D (6 bases). The CDR3 has 14 residues. The germline V gene encodes CDR1 SGHRS and CDR2 YFSETQ. V was cut by 4 bases and J by 7 bases, with 14 bases left in between. This CDR3 reads CASSGWTAGGELFF. The CDR3 DNA reads TGCGCCAGCAGCGGATGGACAGCCGGCGGGGAGCTGTTTTTT.

The CDR3 spells CASRPSRRQTDTQYF. For the CDR3, the DNA is TGTGCCAGCAGACCCTCGCGGCGCCAGACAGATACGCAGTATTTT. This chain links TRBV27 with TRBJ2-3; the D is unclear. The CDR3 is made up of 15 amino acids. The germline V and J ends were trimmed by 6 bases and 3 bases, with 16 bases remaining between them. The V gene's germline CDR1 is MNHEY and CDR2 SMNVEV (reference sequence).

DNA for the CDR3: TGTGCCAGCAGCGCTCGGACAGGGGGCCCGCATAATTCACCCCTCCACTTT. Its translation: CASSARTGGPHNSPLHF. V and J are TRBV5-6 and TRBJ1-6; TRBD1 agrees at 11 bases. Germline V CDR1 and CDR2: SGHDT, YYEEEE. This CDR3 has 17 amino acids. Trimming took 4 bases from V and 5 from J; bases not matched to a gene: 8.